Below, 15 T cell receptor beta chains from the same sample are listed, as sequenced in a study of blood T cell repertoires in COVID-19. Only in-frame clones appear in the TCRdb table, and some are missing; sequencing was by immunoSEQ multiplex PCR. Here the sample spans about 63,000 clones, 87% being singletons. Sequenced material: peripheral blood. Receptors originate from a middle-aged man with active COVID-19.

Here the CDR3 reads CASSFGGRYHNEQFF. Written as DNA, the CDR3 is TGTGCCAGCAGCTTCGGCGGTCGATACCACAATGAGCAGTTCTTC. The chain combines TRBV7-9 with TRBJ2-1; D unresolved. V was trimmed by 3 bases and J by 5 bases, leaving 14 bases between them. CDR3 length: 15 amino acids. Germline CDR1 SEHNR, CDR2 FQNEAQ (reference sequence).

V and J are TRBV5-1 and TRBJ2-3, with TRBD2 matching 10 bases. The CDR3 is 18 residues long. Germline V gives CDR1 SGHRS, CDR2 YFSETQ. V dropped 5 bases and J dropped 5; count of bases not matched to a gene: 17. The CDR3 DNA sequence: TGCGCCAGCAGGTTCCAAAGCGGGAGGGCCTTAAAAAGAGATACGCAGTATTTT. This sequence encodes CASRFQSGRALKRDTQYF.

This clone was seen a handful of times. The V call is TRBV7-6, the J call TRBJ2-7; D possibly corresponds to TRBD1 (7 bases). V lost 6 bases to trimming and J lost 0 bases, with 15 bases between them. This CDR3 region has 15 residues. The germline gives CDR1 SGHVS, CDR2 FNYEAQ. The CDR3, as DNA: TGTGCCAGCAGACGCGGGACAGATAGCTCCTACGAGCAGTACTTC. Protein sequence: CASRRGTDSSYEQYF.

The sample holds one count of this clone. The CDR3 DNA reads as TGCGCCAGCGGATTTAGCGGGGGCAGCACAGATACGCAGTATTTT. Protein sequence: CASGFSGGSTDTQYF. The chain links TRBV5-1 to TRBJ2-3; 9 bases line up with TRBD2. Germline CDR1 is SGHRS and CDR2 is YFSETQ. The CDR3 contains 15 residues. V dropped 7 bases and J dropped 0; count of bases not matched to a gene: 6.

This chain joins TRBV28 and TRBJ2-1; TRBD1 matches at 7 bases. This CDR3 contains 16 residues. Trimming took 5 bases from V and 5 from J; bases not matched to a gene: 12. Germline values: CDR1 MDHEN, CDR2 SYDVKM. CDR3 in DNA: TGTGCCAGCAGTCGCTGGACAGGCTCAAGGCACAATGAGCAGTTCTTC. Residues: CASSRWTGSRHNEQFF.

This chain joins TRBV29-1 and TRBJ2-1, with no clear D. The CDR3 sequence is 12 residues long. With 3 bases removed from V and 0 bases from J, the gap between germline ends came to 3 bases. Per the germline V gene, CDR1 is SQVTM and CDR2 is ANQGSEA. The CDR3 coding sequence is TGCAGCGTTGACAGCTCCTACAATGAGCAGTTCTTC. Protein sequence: CSVDSSYNEQFF.

The rearrangement links TRBV7-9 to TRBJ1-1, with a weak D call TRBD1 (6 bases). The CDR3 is 14 amino acids. The V gene lost 2 bases and the J gene lost 4 bases, with 11 bases spanning the gap. Germline CDR1 and CDR2: SEHNR and FQNEAQ (reference sequence). The CDR3 bases are TGTGCCAGCAGCTTAAATTTAGGGGGCACTGAAGCTTTCTTT. Its translation: CASSLNLGGTEAFF. Supplemented by reference TRBV7-9 and TRBJ1-1, the full variable domain reads DTGVSQNPRHKITKRGQNVTFRCDPISEHNRLYWYRQTLGQGPEFLTYFQNEAQLEKSRLLSDRFSAERPKGSFSTLEIQRTEQGDSAMYLCASSLNLGGTEAFFGQGTRLTVV.

CDR3 in amino acids: CASSPGGLGYNEQFF. CDR3 DNA sequence: TGTGCCAGCAGCCCCGGGGGACTAGGTTACAATGAGCAGTTCTTC. V gene TRBV7-2 combines with J gene TRBJ2-1; 8 bases match TRBD2. Losses at the gene ends were 5 bases for V and 4 bases for J; bases not matched to a gene: 7. This CDR3 comprises 15 residues. CDR1 and CDR2 (germline): SGHTA, FQGNSA.

This chain connects TRBV19 to TRBJ1-2; tentatively, D is TRBD1 (5 bases). CDR1 LNHDA and CDR2 SQIVND come from the germline V gene (reference sequence). The V end lost 10 bases, the J end lost 5 bases, and 26 bases lay between the germline ends. The CDR3 runs to 16 residues. CDR3 in amino acids: CATGGTSDHRKYGYTF. The CDR3, as DNA: TGTGCCACGGGGGGAACCTCAGACCACCGCAAATATGGCTACACCTTC. The full variable domain, its missing parts supplied by reference TRBV19 and TRBJ1-2, is DGGITQSPKYLFRKEGQNVTLSCEQNLNHDAMYWYRQDPGQGLRLIYYSQIVNDFQKGDIAEGYSVSREKKESFPLTVTSAQKNPTAFYLCATGGTSDHRKYGYTFGSGTRLTVV.

This clone has a single count. The chain combines TRBV28 with TRBJ2-2; 8 nucleotides align to TRBD1. Trimming removed 6 bases from V and 6 bases from J; junction bases left unmatched: 12. CDR3 length: 16 amino acids. Germline lookup yields CDR1 MDHEN and CDR2 SYDVKM. In DNA form, the CDR3 reads TGTGCCAGCAGCCACGACAGGGGCACATGGGCCGGGGAGCTGTTTTTT. Amino acids: CASSHDRGTWAGELFF.

The rearrangement joins TRBV6-2 or TRBV6-3 to TRBJ1-4; D call uncertain. Germline V gene lookup returns CDR1 MNHEY and CDR2 SVGEGT. CDR3 length: 15 amino acids. Trimming took 6 bases from V and 2 from J, leaving 13 bases between them. CDR3 amino acids: CASSSPSGTNEKLFF. The CDR3 bases are TGTGCCAGCAGCTCTCCTTCCGGGACTAATGAAAAACTGTTTTTT.

The V call is TRBV6-5, the J call TRBJ1-2, with a possible D match to TRBD1 (5 bases). CDR1 and CDR2 from the germline V gene are MNHEY and SVGAGI. There are 13 residues in the CDR3. The V end was cut by 6 bases, the J end by 4 bases, with 12 bases between. In DNA form, the CDR3 reads TGTGCCAGCAGCAGGGAAGTAAGCTATGGCTACACCTTC. Protein: CASSREVSYGYTF.

The chain links TRBV4-1 to TRBJ2-5; 7 bases agree with TRBD1. Germline-derived CDR1 and CDR2 are MGHRA and YSYEKL. The CDR3 spans 17 residues. The trim removed 3 bases at V and 1 base at J, leaving 11 bases unmatched. CDR3 region: CASSHNPSDRLQETQYF. CDR3 nucleotides: TGCGCCAGCAGCCATAACCCCTCGGACAGGCTCCAAGAGACCCAGTACTTC.

The CDR3 here is CASSLRGMSEAFF. CDR3 nucleotide sequence: TGTGCCAGCAGCTTAAGAGGGATGTCTGAAGCTTTCTTT. The rearrangement links TRBV13 to TRBJ1-1, with no clear D. This CDR3 is built from 13 residues. Germline CDR1 is PRHDT and CDR2 is FYEKMQ (reference sequence). V lost 2 bases to trimming and J lost 6 bases, with 10 bases between them.

The rearrangement joins TRBV9 to TRBJ1-3; 8 nucleotides line up with TRBD1. V lost 5 bases, J lost 2 bases, and 12 bases stayed unmatched. The CDR3 has 17 residues. The germline V gene has CDR1 SGDLS and CDR2 YYNGEE. CDR3 amino acids: CASSLAPLDRAGNTIYF. DNA of the CDR3: TGTGCCAGCAGTTTAGCACCCCTGGACAGGGCTGGAAACACCATATATTTT.